The 20 T cell receptor beta chains below all came from one sample that was sequenced in a study of cytomegalovirus exposure and HLA in healthy donors. The PCR employed 60 Vbeta primers together with 13 Jbeta primers. Sequenced by immunoSEQ multiplex PCR; TCRdb stores in-frame clones only, minus some. The sample consists of fewer than 200,000 clones, 75% to 85% of them appearing once. The sequenced sample was PBMCs. The source of these receptors is a man aged 25-45 years in good health and CMV-seronegative.

DNA of the CDR3: TGTGCCAGCAGCGCCTCGGGACAGGGGGTTGCCGGGGAGCTGTTTTTT. It codes for CASSASGQGVAGELFF. The rearrangement links TRBV7-3 to TRBJ2-2; 11 bases fit TRBD1. The CDR3 runs 16 residues. Trimming removed 5 bases from V and 6 bases from J; junction bases left unmatched: 8. Germline V gene data show CDR1 as SGHTA and CDR2 as FQGTGA.

This clone was seen once. V and J are TRBV27 and TRBJ1-2, with 7 nucleotides matching TRBD1. CDR1 MNHEY and CDR2 SMNVEV come from the germline V gene (reference sequence). CDR3 size: 13 residues. The V gene end was trimmed by 7 bases and the J gene end by 6 bases; junction bases not matched to a gene: 8. The CDR3 DNA reads as TGTGCCAGCAAAGACAGGGAAGTTGATGGCTACACCTTC. Amino acids: CASKDREVDGYTF.

This clone has only one observation. The J gene is TRBJ1-1, the V gene TRBV7-2; possibly TRBD1 for D (6 bases). V gave up 5 bases and J gave up 4 bases, with 17 bases separating them. CDR1 is SGHTA, CDR2 FQGNSA, per germline. The CDR3 is 15 amino acids. The CDR3 loop reads CASSTAGGLGTEAFF. The CDR3 coding sequence is TGTGCCAGCAGCACAGCGGGGGGCCTGGGCACTGAAGCTTTCTTT.

This rearrangement joins TRBV11-2 to TRBJ2-7; 8 bases are a match to TRBD1. The germline CDR1 and CDR2 sequences are SGHAT and FQNNGV. This CDR3 has 16 residues. After removal of 3 bases from V and 4 bases from J, the junction contained 11 bases not matched to a gene. Written as DNA, the CDR3 is TGTGCCAGCAGCTTGGGACAGGCCGTTTGGCCATACGAGCAGTACTTC. Amino acids: CASSLGQAVWPYEQYF.

This chain joins TRBV18 and TRBJ2-4; 14 nucleotides align to TRBD2. Germline loops: CDR1 KGHSH, CDR2 LQKENI. V shed 3 bases, J shed 1 base, and the junction held 20 bases outside the gene matches. The CDR3 totals 23 residues. This CDR3 reads CASSPHTTSGRAHLRSAKNIQYF. The CDR3 coding sequence is TGTGCCAGCTCACCTCACACGACTAGCGGGAGGGCCCACCTACGTTCGGCCAAAAACATTCAGTACTTC.

This chain connects TRBV28 to TRBJ1-2, with TRBD1 matching over 7 bases. The CDR3 loop spans 14 amino acids. Trimming cost V 1 base and J 3 bases; bases outside gene matches: 2. Germline V gives CDR1 MDHEN, CDR2 SYDVKM. CDR3 amino acids: CASSLYQGDYGYTF. The CDR3 DNA is TGTGCCAGCAGTTTATATCAGGGGGACTATGGCTACACCTTC.

The rearrangement joins TRBV9 to TRBJ1-6, with D hard to call. Trimming removed 0 bases at V and 5 bases at J, with 3 bases between. This CDR3 comprises 13 residues. The germline V gene has CDR1 SGDLS and CDR2 YYNGEE. CDR3 sequence: CASSVGDNSPLHF. The CDR3 coding sequence is TGTGCCAGCAGCGTAGGAGATAATTCACCCCTCCACTTT.

This clone was recorded a few times. This rearrangement joins TRBV19 to TRBJ1-5, with D hard to call. V lost 2 bases to trimming and J lost 10 bases, with 12 bases between them. CDR3 size: 13 residues. Per the germline V gene, CDR1 is LNHDA and CDR2 is SQIVND (reference sequence). The DNA of the CDR3 is TGTGCCAGTAGTATACTCACTTTTGGTCCCCAGCATTTT. This encodes CASSILTFGPQHF.

The chain joins TRBV6-5 to TRBJ1-2, with a tentative D call TRBD1 (5 bases). Per the germline V gene, CDR1 is MNHEY and CDR2 is SVGAGI. V was shortened by 0 bases and J by 0 bases, with 11 bases between the two germline ends. The CDR3 is 16 amino acids. CDR3 loop: CASSYSGQFPNYGYTF. CDR3 nucleotide sequence: TGTGCCAGCAGTTACTCCGGACAATTTCCTAACTATGGCTACACCTTC.

This chain uses TRBV27 with TRBJ1-2, with 12 bases identical to TRBD1. The germline V gene encodes CDR1 MNHEY and CDR2 SMNVEV (reference sequence). The CDR3 is 12 residues long. The ends lost 5 bases at V and 8 bases at J; junction bases unmatched: 0. Here the CDR3 reads CASSGTGGGYTF. Here the CDR3 DNA reads TGTGCCAGCAGTGGGACAGGGGGCGGCTACACCTTC.

The chain carries TRBV9 and TRBJ1-2, with 8 bases matching TRBD1. This CDR3 has 13 residues. With 5 bases clipped from V and 10 bases from J, the junction kept 10 bases outside the gene matches. In germline, CDR1 is SGDLS, CDR2 YYNGEE. The chain's CDR3 is CASSSGGDEVYTF. CDR3 nucleotide sequence: TGTGCCAGCAGTTCAGGGGGCGATGAGGTCTACACCTTC.

This chain connects TRBV30 to TRBJ1-2; D not resolved. V lost 2 bases, J lost 5 bases, and 18 bases lay in between. In germline, CDR1 is GTSNPN, CDR2 SVGIG (reference sequence). The CDR3 is 15 amino acids. The chain's CDR3 is CAWSPTEKPKYGYTF. The CDR3 DNA follows: TGTGCCTGGAGTCCTACAGAAAAGCCAAAATATGGCTACACCTTC.

This clone is a singleton in its sample. The genes are TRBV5-1 and TRBJ1-2; no reliable D call. Trimming cost V 5 bases and J 1 base, with 9 bases left between them. The germline V gene has CDR1 SGHRS and CDR2 YFSETQ. The CDR3 spans 13 residues. CDR3 region: CASSITVNYGYTF. The CDR3 nucleotides read TGCGCCAGCAGTATTACAGTTAACTATGGCTACACCTTC.

The chain employs TRBV5-4 and TRBJ1-5; D might be TRBD1 (6 bases). CDR1 is SGHNT and CDR2 is YYREEE in the germline V gene (reference sequence). The CDR3 has 15 residues. V lost 0 bases, J lost 1 base, and 8 bases lay in between. In nucleotides, the CDR3 is TGTGCCAGCAGCTTGGGGGGGCTAAGCAATCAGCCCCAGCATTTT. It encodes CASSLGGLSNQPQHF.

This chain links TRBV14 with TRBJ2-7, with D unclear. The CDR3 length is 14 residues. CDR1 SGHDN and CDR2 FVKESK come from the germline V gene. The germline V and J ends were trimmed by 1 base and 3 bases, with 10 bases remaining between them. In DNA form, the CDR3 reads TGTGCCAGCAGCCAAGTCGCGAGATTCTACGAGCAGTACTTC. Its translation is CASSQVARFYEQYF.

V gene TRBV30 combines with J gene TRBJ2-7; TRBD1 matches at 9 bases. Per the germline V gene, CDR1 is GTSNPN and CDR2 is SVGIG (reference sequence). With 4 bases clipped from V and 7 bases from J, the junction kept 8 bases outside the gene matches. This CDR3 has 13 amino acids. The CDR3 is CAWTDRGAGEQYF. The CDR3 DNA follows: TGTGCCTGGACGGACAGGGGCGCGGGTGAGCAGTACTTC.

The chain carries TRBV29-1 and TRBJ2-1; 15 positions match TRBD2. V trimming: 2 bases; J trimming: 2 bases; junction bases outside the gene matches: 7. The CDR3 length is 18 residues. Germline CDR1 reads SQVTM; CDR2 reads ANQGSEA. The CDR3 region is CSVEQGLAGGGPYNEQFF. CDR3 nucleotides: TGCAGCGTTGAACAGGGACTAGCGGGAGGAGGCCCCTACAATGAGCAGTTCTTC.

This clone occurred once. The chain joins TRBV19 to TRBJ2-7, with 8 bases that match TRBD2. The J segment lost 0 bases and the V segment lost 3 bases, leaving 4 bases of the junction unmatched. CDR3 length equals 15 residues. Germline CDR1 reads LNHDA; CDR2 reads SQIVND (reference sequence). The CDR3 is CASSISGGHSYEQYF. CDR3 DNA: TGTGCCAGTAGTATCTCGGGGGGGCACTCCTACGAGCAGTACTTC.

This clone came up once. V is TRBV18 and J is TRBJ2-3, with D uncertain. Between the trimmed V and J ends, which lost 1 base and 2 bases, there was a span of 13 bases. The length of the CDR3 is 16 residues. Germline lookup yields CDR1 KGHSH and CDR2 LQKENI. CDR3 residues: CASSPRLGAHTDTQYF. The CDR3 coding sequence is TGTGCCAGCTCACCACGGCTAGGAGCCCACACAGATACGCAGTATTTT.

The rearrangement uses TRBV19 and TRBJ1-5; 9 bases are shared with TRBD1. The CDR3 is made up of 17 amino acids. The V gene end was trimmed by 9 bases and the J gene end by 5 bases; junction bases not matched to a gene: 17. Germline lookup yields CDR1 LNHDA and CDR2 SQIVND (reference sequence). As DNA, the CDR3 is TGTGCCAGCCATATGGGGAGGGGACAGGGAATGGATCAGCCCCAGCATTTT. Translating it yields CASHMGRGQGMDQPQHF.